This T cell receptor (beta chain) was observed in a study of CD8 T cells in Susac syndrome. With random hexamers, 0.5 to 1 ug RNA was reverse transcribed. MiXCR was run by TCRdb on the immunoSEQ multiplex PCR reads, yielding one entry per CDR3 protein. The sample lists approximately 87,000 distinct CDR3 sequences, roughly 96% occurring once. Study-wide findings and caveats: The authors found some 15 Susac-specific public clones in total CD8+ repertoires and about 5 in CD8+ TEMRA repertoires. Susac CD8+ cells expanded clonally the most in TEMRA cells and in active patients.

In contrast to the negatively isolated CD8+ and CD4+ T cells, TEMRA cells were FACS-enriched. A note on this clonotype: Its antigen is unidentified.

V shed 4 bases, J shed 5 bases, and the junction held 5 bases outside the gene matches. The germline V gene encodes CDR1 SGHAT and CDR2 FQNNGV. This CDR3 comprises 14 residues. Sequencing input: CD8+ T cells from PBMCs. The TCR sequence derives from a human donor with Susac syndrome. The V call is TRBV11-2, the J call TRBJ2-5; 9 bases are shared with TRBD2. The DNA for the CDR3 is TGTGCCAGCAGCTATAGCGGGAGTGATGAGACCCAGTACTTC. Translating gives CASSYSGSDETQYF.